This T cell receptor beta chain comes out of a study of T-cell memory formation after mild COVID-19. Looking at the study overall: TCR clusters mostly belonged to single donors.

MiXCR was run by TCRdb on the 5' RACE reads, yielding one entry per CDR3 protein. The sample lists hundreds of thousands of distinct CDR3 sequences; around 20% were seen once. Study-wide findings and caveats: Contracting clones from day 15 to 85 had balanced CD4/CD8; later expanders favoured CD4+. There was no confirmation that second-wave clones peaking on day 37 were SARS-CoV-2 specific.

As for this clonotype: Its antigen remains unidentified.

Trimming took 0 bases from V and 3 from J; bases not matched to a gene: 11. There are 20 residues in the CDR3. The germline V gene encodes CDR1 SGHVS and CDR2 FQNEAQ. Sequenced sample: PBMCs or a T cell subset sorted from them (not recorded which). V usage is TRBV7-8 and J usage is TRBJ2-3; 14 nucleotides match TRBD2. The TCR originated in an adult woman who had mild COVID-19 (a few samples of this study predate the infection). Cell type and time point are not known. In nucleotides, the CDR3 is TGTGCCAGCAGCTTAGCAGCATACAAGAGACTAGCGGGAGGGACAGATACGCAGTATTTT. It codes for CASSLAAYKRLAGGTDTQYF.